The 18 T cell receptor beta chains presented below share a single source sample, sequenced in a study of identical twins. TCRdb used MiXCR to reprocess the 5' RACE reads, holding one entry per CDR3 protein. Of 520,000 or so distinct CDR3 sequences listed, 22% were seen once; the top ten hold around 1%. A further study also used this sample, focusing on T cells expressing NK-cell markers.

The sequencing input was CD4+ T cells sorted from blood. All receptors derive from a woman between 18 and 29 years old in good health.

The chain recombines TRBV10-3 with TRBJ1-3, with D perhaps TRBD1 (6 bases). This CDR3 comprises 15 residues. V was shortened by 3 bases and J by 2 bases, with 11 bases between the two germline ends. The germline V gene encodes CDR1 ENHRY and CDR2 SYGVKD. CDR3 region: CAISERGHPGNTIYF. In DNA form, the CDR3 reads TGTGCCATCAGTGAACGGGGACACCCTGGAAACACCATATATTTT.

This rearrangement joins TRBV20-1 to TRBJ1-2; TRBD1 might be the D (5 bases). Looked up from germline, CDR1 is DFQATT and CDR2 is SNEGSKA (reference sequence). Trimming cost V 6 bases and J 5 bases, with 16 bases left between them. CDR3 length: 13 residues. This CDR3 reads CSATNRGSYGYTF. The DNA of the CDR3 is TGCAGTGCAACGAATAGGGGATCGTATGGCTACACCTTC.

V usage is TRBV10-2 and J usage is TRBJ2-1, with 12 bases aligning to TRBD2. Germline V gene data show CDR1 as WSHSY and CDR2 as SAAADI. This CDR3 comprises 14 residues. Trimming took 7 bases from V and 7 from J; bases not matched to a gene: 5. CDR3 in amino acids: CASTGLAGTNEQFF. CDR3 sequence (DNA): TGCGCCAGCACCGGACTAGCGGGGACTAATGAGCAGTTCTTC.

The chain is built from TRBV20-1 and TRBJ2-1; D gene unclear. Trimming pared 6 bases from V and 2 bases from J, leaving 8 bases between. Per germline, CDR1 DFQATT and CDR2 SNEGSKA (reference sequence). This CDR3 has 12 residues. The CDR3 reads CSARPTYNEQFF. The CDR3 nucleotides read TGCAGTGCCCGGCCTACCTACAATGAGCAGTTCTTC.

This clonotype was detected only a few times. This chain connects TRBV12-3 or TRBV12-4 to TRBJ2-1, with 13 positions matching TRBD2. The CDR3 is 16 amino acids. V shed 6 bases and J 7 bases; nucleotides not matched to a gene: 9. CDR3 nucleotides: TGTGCCAGCAGGGCAGAGGGACTAGCGGGAAGAAATGAGCAGTTCTTC. It yields the protein CASRAEGLAGRNEQFF.

This clonotype was seen a single time. The chain employs TRBV7-6 and TRBJ1-6, with TRBD1 as a possible D gene (6 bases). V was trimmed by 2 bases and J by 7 bases, leaving 9 bases between them. The CDR3 sequence is 14 residues long. Germline V CDR1 and CDR2: SGHVS, FNYEAQ. CDR3 region: CASSLTRGNSPLHF. The CDR3 DNA is TGTGCCAGCAGCTTAACGAGGGGGAATTCACCCCTCCACTTT.

The V call is TRBV27, the J call TRBJ2-1; TRBD1 aligns across 12 bases. Germline V gene sequence: CDR1 MNHEY, CDR2 SMNVEV (reference sequence). V trimming: 1 base; J trimming: 6 bases; junction bases outside the gene matches: 10. The CDR3 is 18 residues long. CDR3 coding DNA: TGTGCCAGCAGTTTATTGGGACAGGGGGCCATTATGGTCAATGAGCAGTTCTTC. Encoded protein: CASSLLGQGAIMVNEQFF.

V usage is TRBV15 and J usage is TRBJ1-2; D is ambiguous. Per germline, CDR1 LNHNV and CDR2 YYDKDF (reference sequence). The V and J ends lost 0 bases and 10 bases respectively, with 12 bases between them. The CDR3 runs 13 residues. The CDR3 nucleotides are TGTGCCACCAGCAGAGATCCGGGGAGTGACTACACCTTC. This translates into CATSRDPGSDYTF.

The chain uses TRBV6-1 and TRBJ2-1, with 8 bases identical to TRBD2. This CDR3 comprises 14 residues. V lost 6 bases, J lost 6 bases, and 7 bases stayed unmatched. Germline V CDR1 and CDR2: MNHNS, SASEGT. The CDR3 loop is CASRPGGGTNEQFF. The CDR3 DNA reads TGTGCCAGCAGGCCGGGGGGGGGTACCAATGAGCAGTTCTTC.

In this sample, this clonotype turned up a few times. The J gene is TRBJ1-4, the V gene TRBV29-1; weak D call: TRBD1 (5 bases). CDR1 and CDR2 from the germline V gene are SQVTM and ANQGSEA. The V gene lost 4 bases and the J gene lost 7 bases, with 19 bases spanning the gap. This CDR3 contains 15 residues. DNA of the CDR3: TGCAGCGTTGCCGGGACTCTCATGGGGGGTGAAAAACTGTTTTTT. It codes for CSVAGTLMGGEKLFF.

The J gene is TRBJ2-1, the V gene TRBV5-5; D is uncertain. The germline gives CDR1 SGHKS, CDR2 YYEKEE (reference sequence). V was clipped by 3 bases and J by 8 bases, with 15 bases between them. The CDR3 spans 14 residues. CDR3: CASSWYGRWDEQFF. In DNA, the CDR3 is TGTGCCAGCAGCTGGTATGGGCGGTGGGATGAGCAGTTCTTC.

This clonotype was found many times. The chain has TRBV19 and TRBJ2-3; D gene unclear. The CDR3 is 13 residues long. Germline V lookup: CDR1 LNHDA, CDR2 SQIVND (reference sequence). With 9 bases removed from V and 0 bases from J, the gap between germline ends came to 10 bases. CDR3 bases: TGTGCCAGCAGAAGGGCTAGCACAGATACGCAGTATTTT. Its translation: CASRRASTDTQYF. The full variable domain, in which reference TRBV19 and TRBJ2-3 provide the parts outside the CDR3, is DGGITQSPKYLFRKEGQNVTLSCEQNLNHDAMYWYRQDPGQGLRLIYYSQIVNDFQKGDIAEGYSVSREKKESFPLTVTSAQKNPTAFYLCASRRASTDTQYFGPGTRLTVL.

This clonotype has ten or more counts. The V and J genes are TRBV20-1 and TRBJ2-5; no clear D gene. The germline CDR1 and CDR2 sequences are DFQATT and SNEGSKA (reference sequence). V gave up 0 bases and J gave up 3 bases, with 11 bases separating them. The CDR3 runs to 14 residues. CDR3 sequence: CSARDNADEETQYF. Written as DNA, the CDR3 is TGCAGTGCTAGAGACAACGCCGACGAAGAGACCCAGTACTTC.

The chain carries TRBV2 and TRBJ2-1; possibly TRBD2 for D (5 bases). This CDR3 has 11 residues. V was cut by 3 bases and J by 15 bases, with 12 bases left in between. From germline, CDR1 is SNHLY and CDR2 FYNNEI. This CDR3 reads CASSDDSTTFF. The CDR3 DNA follows: TGTGCCAGCAGTGACGACTCGACTACGTTCTTC.

The V call is TRBV7-8, the J call TRBJ1-2, with D perhaps matching TRBD1 (5 bases). Trimming stripped 5 bases from V and 7 bases from J, with 20 bases between. This CDR3 has 15 residues. CDR1 and CDR2 from the germline V gene are SGHVS and FQNEAQ. As DNA, the CDR3 is TGTGCCAGCAGCCCGACACGGGGCAGGATGGGTGGCTACACCTTC. Translating gives CASSPTRGRMGGYTF.

In its sample, this clonotype was seen many times. The chain combines TRBV20-1 with TRBJ2-2; no definite D call. CDR3 length equals 12 residues. The germline V gene has CDR1 DFQATT and CDR2 SNEGSKA (reference sequence). The V and J ends lost 0 bases and 6 bases respectively, with 5 bases between them. CDR3 in DNA: TGCAGTGCTAGAGATCTAGCCGGGGAGCTGTTTTTT. Protein: CSARDLAGELFF.

This clonotype appeared a few times. The DNA of the CDR3 is TGCAGTGCTAGAGGACCGTCGGGCGGCTACACCTTC. This gives the protein CSARGPSGGYTF. The chain links TRBV20-1 to TRBJ1-2; D unresolved. V lost 1 base and J lost 8, with 11 bases in between. This CDR3 contains 12 residues. Germline CDR1 DFQATT, CDR2 SNEGSKA (reference sequence).

The gene calls are TRBV5-6 and TRBJ2-7, with 9 bases fitting TRBD1. CDR3 size: 13 residues. V dropped 5 bases and J dropped 6; count of bases not matched to a gene: 6. Germline V CDR1 and CDR2: SGHDT, YYEEEE. The CDR3 region is CASSPGQGREQYF. For the CDR3, the DNA is TGTGCCAGCAGTCCGGGACAGGGACGCGAGCAGTACTTC.